Below are 8 T cell receptor beta chains sequenced from a single sample in a study of cytomegalovirus exposure and HLA in healthy donors. In the PCR, 60 Vbeta and 13 Jbeta primers were used. Repertoires were generated with immunoSEQ multiplex PCR, while TCRdb's copy carries only in-frame clones and drops some. The sample contains about 240,000 clones, around 80% of which appear only once. Material: PBMCs. The source of these receptors is a woman aged 40 to 50 in good health and CMV-seropositive.

CDR3 DNA: TGTGCCAGCAGCAGAGGCCCAAATCAGCCCCAGCATTTT. Its translation: CASSRGPNQPQHF. This chain links TRBV9 with TRBJ1-5; no reliable D call. The CDR3 length is 13 residues. Germline CDR1 reads SGDLS; CDR2 reads YYNGEE. V lost 4 bases, J lost 4 bases, and 9 bases lay in between.

Remarks on this clone: The junction departs from the called germline gene at one end, perhaps through a read error. The chain recombines TRBV9 with TRBJ1-1; D gene unclear. Germline V gene sequence: CDR1 SGDLS, CDR2 YYNGEE. This CDR3 comprises 17 residues. Written as DNA, the CDR3 is TGTGCCAGCAGCGCCCTGGGCAGGCGGGTGATCCGAAATCCACATTCCTTT. Translated, it gives CASSALGRRVIRNPHSF. The variable domain in full, with the rest retrieved from reference TRBV9 and TRBJ1-1, is DSGVTQTPKHLITATGQRVTLRCSPRSGDLSVYWYQQSLDQGLQFLIQYYNGEERAKGNILERFSAQQFPDLHSELNLSSLELGDSALYFCASSALGRRVIRNPHSFGQGTRLTVV.

The V and J genes are TRBV27 and TRBJ1-3; 9 bases map to TRBD1. The CDR3 extends over 16 amino acids. The trim removed 3 bases at V and 2 bases at J, leaving 5 bases unmatched. From germline, CDR1 is MNHEY and CDR2 SMNVEV (reference sequence). CDR3 in amino acids: CASSFLGQGTGNTIYF. The CDR3 nucleotides are TGTGCCAGCAGTTTCTTAGGACAGGGGACTGGAAACACCATATATTTT.

This clone has only one observation. V is TRBV28 and J is TRBJ2-1; 11 bases line up with TRBD2. Germline V gene data show CDR1 as MDHEN and CDR2 as SYDVKM. The V segment lost 8 bases and the J segment 7 bases; nucleotides outside the gene matches: 7. This CDR3 contains 14 residues. The CDR3 DNA is TGTGCCAGCTTAACTAGCGGGAGTTCTAATGAGCAGTTCTTC. It is translated as CASLTSGSSNEQFF.

In this sample, this clone turned up a few times. This rearrangement joins TRBV4-1 to TRBJ2-2; a weak D match, TRBD2 (5 bases). This CDR3 spans 17 amino acids. The V end lost 1 base, the J end lost 9 bases, and 21 bases lay between the germline ends. CDR1 MGHRA and CDR2 YSYEKL come from the germline V gene. This CDR3 is CASSQVGRVGRARELFF. The CDR3 DNA reads as TGCGCCAGCAGCCAAGTAGGTCGTGTGGGGAGAGCGAGGGAGCTGTTTTTT.

The J gene is TRBJ2-3, the V gene TRBV30, with TRBD2 identical over 8 bases. The germline gives CDR1 GTSNPN, CDR2 SVGIG (reference sequence). The CDR3 sequence is 15 residues long. J gave up 2 bases and V 2 bases, and 6 bases lay outside the gene matches. CDR3 bases: TGTGCCTGGAGTCCTCTAGCGGGTGTCACAGATACGCAGTATTTT. Translation: CAWSPLAGVTDTQYF. The variable domain in full, completed from reference TRBV30 and TRBJ2-3, reads SQTIHQWPATLVQPVGSPLSLECTVEGTSNPNLYWYRQAAGRGLQLLFYSVGIGQISSEVPQNLSASRPQDRQFILSSKKLLLSDSGFYLCAWSPLAGVTDTQYFGPGTRLTVL.

This clone turned up a few times. This rearrangement joins TRBV11-3 to TRBJ1-1; the D gene is possibly TRBD1 (5 bases). Trimming cost V 3 bases and J 8 bases, with 7 bases left between them. Germline-derived CDR1 and CDR2 are SGHNT and YENEEA. CDR3 length equals 11 residues. The CDR3 loop reads CASSFNREAFF. The CDR3 nucleotides read TGTGCCAGCAGCTTTAACAGGGAAGCTTTCTTT.

The rearrangement joins TRBV6-6 to TRBJ2-7, with D maybe TRBD2 (5 bases). CDR3 length: 16 amino acids. Per the germline V gene, CDR1 is MNHNY and CDR2 is SVGAGI (reference sequence). V was cut by 2 bases and J by 2 bases, with 16 bases left in between. The CDR3 is CASSYAPGGLTYEQYF. CDR3 sequence (DNA): TGTGCCAGCAGTTACGCCCCCGGCGGGCTCACCTACGAGCAGTACTTC.